The source of this T cell receptor beta chain is a study of cytomegalovirus exposure and HLA in healthy donors. Study outcomes and limitations: An analysis done earlier found most TCR beta V segments productive about 87% or about 30% of the time.

This CDR3 has 13 residues. The germline V gene encodes CDR1 MNHNS and CDR2 SASEGT. V dropped 8 bases and J dropped 5 bases, with 13 bases sitting between them. The PCR used 60 Vbeta and 13 Jbeta primers. Produced via immunoSEQ multiplex PCR; TCRdb's table is partial and in-frame only. Of approximately 210,000 clones listed, roughly 80% were seen once; the top ten hold roughly 2.1%. As for this clone: Its matching antigen is unknown.

The chain uses TRBV6-1 and TRBJ2-1; no firm D call. The specimen sequenced was PBMCs. This clonotype originated in a woman aged 25 to 39 in good health and CMV-seropositive. CDR3 protein: CASFPTFHNEQFF. The CDR3 DNA follows: TGTGCCAGCTTTCCAACTTTCCACAATGAGCAGTTCTTC.